This TCR beta chain was sequenced during a study of cytomegalovirus exposure and HLA in healthy donors. This clone was seen only once. The PCR employed 60 Vbeta primers together with 13 Jbeta primers. Sequencing used immunoSEQ multiplex PCR; TCRdb keeps in-frame clones, though not all of them. The sample shows about 160,000 clones, 70% to 80% of them seen only once. Trimming took 3 bases from V and 0 from J, leaving 3 bases between them. The CDR3 has 12 amino acids. Germline V lookup: CDR1 ENHRY, CDR2 SYGVKD. This clonotype was obtained from a middle-aged woman in good health and CMV-seronegative. This chain connects TRBV10-3 to TRBJ2-7; no clear D gene. The sequencing input was PBMCs. CDR3 protein: CAISDNSYEQYF. CDR3 coding DNA: TGTGCCATCAGTGACAACTCCTACGAGCAGTACTTC.